This entry features one TCR beta chain sequence. The data are from a study of blood T cell repertoires in COVID-19. Sequencing was performed with immunoSEQ multiplex PCR; in TCRdb, only in-frame clones are kept and a portion is missing. The sample has 270,000 or so clones; roughly 90% are singletons. Germline V gene lookup returns CDR1 LGHDT and CDR2 YNNKEL (reference sequence). The CDR3 totals 14 residues. V lost 8 bases and J 3 bases, leaving 13 bases between the germline ends. The sequenced material came from PBMCs or T cells enriched from blood (not recorded which). V and J are TRBV3-1 (or the pseudogene TRBV3-2) and TRBJ2-2, with a tentative D call TRBD1 (5 bases). The sequence derives from a woman between 35 and 50 years old with acute COVID-19. The chain's CDR3 is CASQRKGDTGELFF. In DNA, the CDR3 is TGTGCCAGCCAACGAAAAGGGGACACCGGGGAGCTGTTTTTT.